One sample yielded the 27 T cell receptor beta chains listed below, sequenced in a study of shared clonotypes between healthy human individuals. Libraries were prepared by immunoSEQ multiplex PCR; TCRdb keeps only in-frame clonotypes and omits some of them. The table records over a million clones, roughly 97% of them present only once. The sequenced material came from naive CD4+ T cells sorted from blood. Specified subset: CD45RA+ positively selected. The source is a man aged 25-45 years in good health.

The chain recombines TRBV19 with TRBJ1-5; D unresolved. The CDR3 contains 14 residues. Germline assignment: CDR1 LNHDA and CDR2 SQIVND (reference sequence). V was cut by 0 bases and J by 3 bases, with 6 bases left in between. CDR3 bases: TGTGCCAGTAGTATAGATTCAGACAATCAGCCCCAGCATTTT. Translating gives CASSIDSDNQPQHF. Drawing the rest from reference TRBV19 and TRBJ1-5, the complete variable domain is DGGITQSPKYLFRKEGQNVTLSCEQNLNHDAMYWYRQDPGQGLRLIYYSQIVNDFQKGDIAEGYSVSREKKESFPLTVTSAQKNPTAFYLCASSIDSDNQPQHFGDGTRLSIL.

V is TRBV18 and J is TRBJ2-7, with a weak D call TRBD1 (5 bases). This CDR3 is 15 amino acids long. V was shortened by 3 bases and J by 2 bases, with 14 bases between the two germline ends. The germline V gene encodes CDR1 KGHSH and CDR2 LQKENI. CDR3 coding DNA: TGTGCCAGCTCACCGAACGGTGAAGGGGCCTACGAGCAGTACTTC. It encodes CASSPNGEGAYEQYF.

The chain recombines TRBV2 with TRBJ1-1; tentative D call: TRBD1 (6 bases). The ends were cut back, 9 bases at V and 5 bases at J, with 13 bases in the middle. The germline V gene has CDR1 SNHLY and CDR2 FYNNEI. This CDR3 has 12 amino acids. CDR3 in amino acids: CARHGRGTEAFF. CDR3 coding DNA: TGTGCCAGGCACGGAAGGGGGACTGAAGCTTTCTTT.

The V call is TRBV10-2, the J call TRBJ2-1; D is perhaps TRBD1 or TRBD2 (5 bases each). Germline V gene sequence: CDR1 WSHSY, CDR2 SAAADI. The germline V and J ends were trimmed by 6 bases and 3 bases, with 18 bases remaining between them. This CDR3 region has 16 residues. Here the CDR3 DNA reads TGCGCCAGCAGCGACGGGGACCTCCCGCGCTACAATGAGCAGTTCTTC. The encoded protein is CASSDGDLPRYNEQFF.

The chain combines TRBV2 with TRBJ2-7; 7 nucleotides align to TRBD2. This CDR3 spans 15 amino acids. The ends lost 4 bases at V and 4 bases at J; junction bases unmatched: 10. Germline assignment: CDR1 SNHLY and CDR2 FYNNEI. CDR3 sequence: CASSAGAGMLYEQYF. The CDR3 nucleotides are TGTGCCAGCAGTGCGGGAGCGGGGATGTTATACGAGCAGTACTTC. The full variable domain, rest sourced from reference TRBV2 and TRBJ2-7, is EPEVTQTPSHQVTQMGQEVILRCVPISNHLYFYWYRQILGQKVEFLVSFYNNEISEKSEIFDDQFSVERPDGSNFTLKIRSTKLEDSAMYFCASSAGAGMLYEQYFGPGTRLTVT.

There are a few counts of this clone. CDR3 in DNA: TGTGCCAGCAGTGTGCAGGGAAGTTTGAACACCGGGGAGCTGTTTTTT. Protein: CASSVQGSLNTGELFF. The rearrangement joins TRBV2 to TRBJ2-2; TRBD1 might be the D (5 bases). The CDR3 loop spans 16 amino acids. The germline gives CDR1 SNHLY, CDR2 FYNNEI. The V end lost 4 bases, the J end lost 1 base, and 13 bases lay between the germline ends. The variable domain in full, completed from reference TRBV2 and TRBJ2-2, reads EPEVTQTPSHQVTQMGQEVILRCVPISNHLYFYWYRQILGQKVEFLVSFYNNEISEKSEIFDDQFSVERPDGSNFTLKIRSTKLEDSAMYFCASSVQGSLNTGELFFGEGSRLTVL.

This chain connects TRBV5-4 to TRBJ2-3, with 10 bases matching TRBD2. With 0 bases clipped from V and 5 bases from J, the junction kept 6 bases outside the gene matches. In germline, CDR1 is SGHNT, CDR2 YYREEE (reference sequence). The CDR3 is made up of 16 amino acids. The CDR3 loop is CASSLGGSGRVDTQYF. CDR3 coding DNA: TGTGCCAGCAGCTTGGGTGGCAGCGGGAGGGTAGATACGCAGTATTTT.

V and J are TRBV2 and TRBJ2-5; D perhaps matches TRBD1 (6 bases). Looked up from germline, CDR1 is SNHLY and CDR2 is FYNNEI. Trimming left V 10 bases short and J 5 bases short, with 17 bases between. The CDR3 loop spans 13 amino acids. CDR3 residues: CAIVRTARETQYF. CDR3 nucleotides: TGTGCCATCGTGCGGACAGCGCGGGAGACCCAGTACTTC.

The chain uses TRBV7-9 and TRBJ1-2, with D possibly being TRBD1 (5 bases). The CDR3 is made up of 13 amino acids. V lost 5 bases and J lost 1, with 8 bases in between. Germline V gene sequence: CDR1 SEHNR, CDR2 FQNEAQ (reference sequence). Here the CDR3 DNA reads TGTGCCAGCAGCCCGACAGTTAACTATGGCTACACCTTC. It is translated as CASSPTVNYGYTF.

For the CDR3, the DNA is TGTGCCACCAGTGATGGGGGGCAGAGGAGCTATGGCTACACCTTC. This translates into CATSDGGQRSYGYTF. The chain employs TRBV15 and TRBJ1-2, with D maybe TRBD1 (6 bases). Germline values: CDR1 LNHNV, CDR2 YYDKDF (reference sequence). The CDR3 extends over 15 amino acids. The germline V and J ends were trimmed by 6 bases and 4 bases, with 18 bases remaining between them.

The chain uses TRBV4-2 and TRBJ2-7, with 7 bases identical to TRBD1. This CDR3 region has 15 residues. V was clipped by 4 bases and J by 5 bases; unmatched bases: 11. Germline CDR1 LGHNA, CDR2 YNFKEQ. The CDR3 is CASSPVDRDMDEQYF. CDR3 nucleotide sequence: TGTGCCAGCAGCCCCGTCGACAGGGACATGGACGAGCAGTACTTC.

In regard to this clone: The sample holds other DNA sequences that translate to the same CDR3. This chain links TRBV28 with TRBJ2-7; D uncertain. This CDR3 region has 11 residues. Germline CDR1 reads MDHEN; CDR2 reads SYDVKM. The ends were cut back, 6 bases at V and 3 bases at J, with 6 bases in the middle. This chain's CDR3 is CASRSGYEQYF. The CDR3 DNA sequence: TGTGCCAGCAGGTCAGGCTACGAGCAGTACTTC.

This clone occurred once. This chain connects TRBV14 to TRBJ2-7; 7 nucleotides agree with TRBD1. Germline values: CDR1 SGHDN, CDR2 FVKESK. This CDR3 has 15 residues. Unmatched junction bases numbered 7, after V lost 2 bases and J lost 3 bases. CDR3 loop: CASSQTQGQYYEQYF. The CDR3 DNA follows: TGTGCCAGCAGCCAAACCCAGGGACAGTACTACGAGCAGTACTTC.

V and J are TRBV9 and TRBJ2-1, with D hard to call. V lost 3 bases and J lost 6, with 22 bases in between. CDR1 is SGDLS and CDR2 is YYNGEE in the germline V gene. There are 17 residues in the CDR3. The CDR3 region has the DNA TGTGCCAGCAGCGGCGTTAGCTGGACGCCCCCGGCCAATGAGCAGTTCTTC. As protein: CASSGVSWTPPANEQFF.

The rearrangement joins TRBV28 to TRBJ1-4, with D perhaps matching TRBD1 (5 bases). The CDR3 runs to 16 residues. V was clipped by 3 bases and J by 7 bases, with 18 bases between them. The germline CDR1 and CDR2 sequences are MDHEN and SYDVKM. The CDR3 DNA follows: TGTGCCAGCAGTTTGGGGGGTGAGAGGGGTGTTGAAAAACTGTTTTTT. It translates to CASSLGGERGVEKLFF.

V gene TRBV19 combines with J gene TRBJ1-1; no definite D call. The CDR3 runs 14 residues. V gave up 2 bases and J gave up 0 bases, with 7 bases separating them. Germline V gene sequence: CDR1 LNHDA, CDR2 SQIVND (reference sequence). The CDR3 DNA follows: TGTGCCAGTAGTATAATTGCCATGAACACTGAAGCTTTCTTT. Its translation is CASSIIAMNTEAFF.

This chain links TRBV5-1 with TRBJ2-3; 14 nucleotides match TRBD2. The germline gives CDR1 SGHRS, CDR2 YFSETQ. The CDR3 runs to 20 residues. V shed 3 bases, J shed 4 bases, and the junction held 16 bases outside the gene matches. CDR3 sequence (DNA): TGCGCCAGCAGCTCGGTGGGGGGACGACTAGCGGGAGGGCCTCCAGATACGCAGTATTTT. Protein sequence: CASSSVGGRLAGGPPDTQYF.

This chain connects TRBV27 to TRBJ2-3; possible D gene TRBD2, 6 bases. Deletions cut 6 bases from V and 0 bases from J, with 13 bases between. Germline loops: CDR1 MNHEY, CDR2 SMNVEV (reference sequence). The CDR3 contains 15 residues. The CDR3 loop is CASSSRTKSTDTQYF. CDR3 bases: TGTGCCAGCAGCTCTAGGACTAAAAGCACAGATACGCAGTATTTT.

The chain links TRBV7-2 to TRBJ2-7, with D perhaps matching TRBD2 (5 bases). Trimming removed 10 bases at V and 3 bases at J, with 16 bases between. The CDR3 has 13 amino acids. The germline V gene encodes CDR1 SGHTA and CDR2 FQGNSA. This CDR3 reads CATSLAYSYEQYF. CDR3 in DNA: TGTGCCACTTCTCTAGCATATAGCTACGAGCAGTACTTC.

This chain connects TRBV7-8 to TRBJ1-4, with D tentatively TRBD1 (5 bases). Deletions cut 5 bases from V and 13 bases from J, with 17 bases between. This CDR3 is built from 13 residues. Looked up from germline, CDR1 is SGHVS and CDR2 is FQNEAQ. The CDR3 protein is CASSAGGPKPLFF. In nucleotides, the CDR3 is TGTGCCAGCAGCGCGGGGGGACCCAAGCCACTGTTTTTT.

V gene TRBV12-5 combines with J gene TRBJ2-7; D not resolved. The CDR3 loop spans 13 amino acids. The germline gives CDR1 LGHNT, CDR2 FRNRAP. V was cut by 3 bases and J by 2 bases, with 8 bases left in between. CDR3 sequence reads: CASGFLSAYEQYF. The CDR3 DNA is TGTGCTAGTGGTTTTTTATCGGCCTACGAGCAGTACTTC.

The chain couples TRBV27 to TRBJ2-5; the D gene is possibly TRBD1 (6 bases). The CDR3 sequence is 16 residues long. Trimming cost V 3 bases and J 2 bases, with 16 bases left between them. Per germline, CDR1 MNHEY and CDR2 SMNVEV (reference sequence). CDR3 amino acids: CASSFYPGHPQETQYF. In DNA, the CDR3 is TGTGCCAGCAGTTTCTACCCGGGACATCCGCAAGAGACCCAGTACTTC.

As DNA, the CDR3 is TGTGCCAGCAGGCCGGACGCGGTCGTCAACGAGCAGTACTTC. This gives the protein CASRPDAVVNEQYF. The chain is built from TRBV6-5 and TRBJ2-7; no definite D call. Trimming left V 6 bases short and J 5 bases short, with 17 bases between. The CDR3 runs to 14 residues. Germline V gene sequence: CDR1 MNHEY, CDR2 SVGAGI.

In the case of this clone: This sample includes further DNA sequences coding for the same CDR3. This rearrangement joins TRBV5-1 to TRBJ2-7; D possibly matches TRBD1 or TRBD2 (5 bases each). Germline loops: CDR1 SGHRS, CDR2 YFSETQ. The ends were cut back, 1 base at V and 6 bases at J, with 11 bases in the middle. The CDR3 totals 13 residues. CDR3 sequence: CASSLRAGGEQYF. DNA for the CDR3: TGCGCCAGCAGCTTGCGTGCTGGGGGCGAGCAGTACTTC.

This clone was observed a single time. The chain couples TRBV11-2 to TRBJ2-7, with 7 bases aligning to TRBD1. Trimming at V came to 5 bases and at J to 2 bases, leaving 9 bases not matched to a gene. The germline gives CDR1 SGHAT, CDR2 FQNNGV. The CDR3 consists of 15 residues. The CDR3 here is CASSVLSGGPYEQYF. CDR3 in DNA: TGTGCCAGCAGCGTCCTCTCAGGGGGTCCCTACGAGCAGTACTTC.

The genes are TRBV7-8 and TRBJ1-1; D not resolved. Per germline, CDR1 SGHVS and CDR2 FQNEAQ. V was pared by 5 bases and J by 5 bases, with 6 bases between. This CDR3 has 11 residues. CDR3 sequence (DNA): TGTGCCAGCAGCCGCACAACTGAAGCTTTCTTT. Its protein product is CASSRTTEAFF.

Written as DNA, the CDR3 is TGCAGTGCCGCAGAGAGGGAGCAGTACTTC. Encoded protein: CSAAEREQYF. The rearrangement joins TRBV20-1 to TRBJ2-7; no definite D call. The CDR3 length is 10 residues. V was trimmed by 6 bases and J by 7 bases, leaving 10 bases between them. Germline assignment: CDR1 DFQATT and CDR2 SNEGSKA (reference sequence).